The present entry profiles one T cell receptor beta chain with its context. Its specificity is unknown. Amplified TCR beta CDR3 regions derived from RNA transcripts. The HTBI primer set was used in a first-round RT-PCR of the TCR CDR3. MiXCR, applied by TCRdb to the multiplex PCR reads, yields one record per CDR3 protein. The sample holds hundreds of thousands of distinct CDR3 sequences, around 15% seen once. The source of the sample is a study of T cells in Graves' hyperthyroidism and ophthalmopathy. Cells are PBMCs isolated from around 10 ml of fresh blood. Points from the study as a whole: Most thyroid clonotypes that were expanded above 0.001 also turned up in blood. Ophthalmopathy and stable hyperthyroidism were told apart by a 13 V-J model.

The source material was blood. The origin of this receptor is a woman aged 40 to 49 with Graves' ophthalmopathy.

CDR3 sequence (DNA): TGTGCCAGCAGCCAGTCGGTCGGGGACAAAAACATTCAGTACTTC. Protein: CASSQSVGDKNIQYF. The rearrangement uses TRBV7-2 and TRBJ2-4; D is perhaps TRBD2 (5 bases). The CDR3 runs to 15 residues. V was clipped by 5 bases and J by 3 bases, with 14 bases between them. Germline assignment: CDR1 SGHTA and CDR2 FQGNSA.